Listed here are 9 T cell receptor beta chains from one sample, sequenced in a study of T cells in Graves' hyperthyroidism and ophthalmopathy. Amplification targeted TCR beta CDR3 regions from RNA transcripts. A first-round RT-PCR of the TCR CDR3 used the HTBI primer set. TCRdb re-called the multiplex PCR reads through MiXCR, storing one row per CDR3 protein. The profile shows approximately 330,000 distinct CDR3 sequences, around a sixth of them singletons. Sequencing input: blood. The receptors originated from a woman between 45 and 60 years old with Graves' hyperthyroidism.

This clonotype came up many times. The chain couples TRBV6-1 to TRBJ2-7; D is ambiguous. The V gene's germline CDR1 is MNHNS and CDR2 SASEGT. This CDR3 is 14 amino acids long. The V end lost 2 bases, the J end lost 0 bases, and 8 bases lay between the germline ends. DNA for the CDR3: TGTGCCAGCAGTGAATTGCTGAGCTCCTACGAGCAGTACGTC. Protein: CASSELLSSYEQYV.

In this sample, this clonotype turned up once. This chain connects TRBV5-1 to TRBJ2-3; the D is unclear. This CDR3 has 15 amino acids. Germline CDR1 and CDR2: SGHRS and YFSETQ. V was pared by 0 bases and J by 3 bases, with 11 bases between. The CDR3 here is CASSLVLDGTDTQYF. DNA of the CDR3: TGCGCCAGCAGCTTGGTCTTGGATGGGACAGATACGCAGTATTTT.

J is TRBJ2-2 and V is TRBV10-3, with 9 bases aligning to TRBD1. This CDR3 has 15 residues. The germline gives CDR1 ENHRY, CDR2 SYGVKD. V lost 6 bases to trimming and J lost 7 bases; unmatched junction nucleotides: 9. Here the CDR3 DNA reads TGTGCCATCAGCGAGGGACAGGGCCTTAGCGGGGAGCTGTTTTTT. Its protein product is CAISEGQGLSGELFF.

V is TRBV12-3 or TRBV12-4 and J is TRBJ1-1; 9 nucleotides match TRBD1. The CDR3 loop spans 13 amino acids. Losses at the gene ends were 7 bases for V and 4 bases for J; bases not matched to a gene: 4. CDR3 sequence: CASNDRGFTEAFF. Here the CDR3 DNA reads TGTGCCAGCAATGACAGGGGGTTCACTGAAGCTTTCTTT.

A few counts support this clonotype. The rearrangement uses TRBV5-1 and TRBJ2-1; D remains unclear. CDR1 is SGHRS, CDR2 YFSETQ, per germline. Trimming took off 0 bases at V and 0 bases at J, with 13 bases between the two ends. The CDR3 totals 17 residues. The CDR3 region is CASSLEAVISSYNEQFF. As DNA, the CDR3 is TGCGCCAGCAGCTTGGAGGCGGTAATTAGCTCCTACAATGAGCAGTTCTTC. The whole variable domain, remainder taken from reference TRBV5-1 and TRBJ2-1, is KAGVTQTPRYLIKTRGQQVTLSCSPISGHRSVSWYQQTPGQGLQFLFEYFSETQRNKGNFPGRFSGRQFSNSRSEMNVSTLELGDSALYLCASSLEAVISSYNEQFFGPGTRLTVL.

The chain is built from TRBV28 and TRBJ2-7; 9 bases align to TRBD1. This CDR3 has 15 amino acids. Germline V gene data show CDR1 as MDHEN and CDR2 as SYDVKM. Germline trimming cut 4 bases from V and 6 bases from J; bases unmatched to any gene: 10. The CDR3 DNA reads as TGTGCCAGCAGTTCGACAGGGACAGGGTTTGTCGAGCAGTACTTC. Translating it yields CASSSTGTGFVEQYF.

This clonotype was seen ten or more times. V gene TRBV12-3 or TRBV12-4 combines with J gene TRBJ1-1; possibly TRBD1 for D (5 bases). V was trimmed by 6 bases and J by 0 bases, leaving 8 bases between them. The CDR3 is 13 amino acids. The chain's CDR3 is CASSRQMNTEAFF. In DNA form, the CDR3 reads TGTGCCAGCAGCAGACAGATGAACACTGAAGCTTTCTTT.

This clonotype came up many times. This chain connects TRBV30 to TRBJ2-3; 12 bases map to TRBD2. This CDR3 has 14 amino acids. Germline loops: CDR1 GTSNPN, CDR2 SVGIG (reference sequence). V was clipped by 4 bases and J by 4 bases; unmatched bases: 3. The chain's CDR3 is CAWTLAGGADTQYF. CDR3 coding DNA: TGTGCCTGGACCCTAGCGGGAGGGGCAGATACGCAGTATTTT.

This clonotype has at least ten counts. The chain is built from TRBV28 and TRBJ2-2; D ambiguous. V lost 3 bases to trimming and J lost 4 bases, with 15 bases between them. This CDR3 spans 16 amino acids. CDR1 and CDR2 from the germline V gene are MDHEN and SYDVKM. As DNA, the CDR3 is TGTGCCAGCAGTTTTCCGCGCATAACTTCCACCGGGGAGCTGTTTTTT. The encoded protein is CASSFPRITSTGELFF.